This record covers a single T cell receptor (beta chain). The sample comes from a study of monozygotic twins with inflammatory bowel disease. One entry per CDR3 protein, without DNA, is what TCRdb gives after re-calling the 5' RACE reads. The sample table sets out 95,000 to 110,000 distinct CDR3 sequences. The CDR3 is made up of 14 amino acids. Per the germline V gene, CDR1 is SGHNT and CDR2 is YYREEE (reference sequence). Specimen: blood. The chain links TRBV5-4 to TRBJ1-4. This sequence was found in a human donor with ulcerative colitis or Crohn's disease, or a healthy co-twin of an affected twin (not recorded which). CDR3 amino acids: CASSLFPEGEKLFF.